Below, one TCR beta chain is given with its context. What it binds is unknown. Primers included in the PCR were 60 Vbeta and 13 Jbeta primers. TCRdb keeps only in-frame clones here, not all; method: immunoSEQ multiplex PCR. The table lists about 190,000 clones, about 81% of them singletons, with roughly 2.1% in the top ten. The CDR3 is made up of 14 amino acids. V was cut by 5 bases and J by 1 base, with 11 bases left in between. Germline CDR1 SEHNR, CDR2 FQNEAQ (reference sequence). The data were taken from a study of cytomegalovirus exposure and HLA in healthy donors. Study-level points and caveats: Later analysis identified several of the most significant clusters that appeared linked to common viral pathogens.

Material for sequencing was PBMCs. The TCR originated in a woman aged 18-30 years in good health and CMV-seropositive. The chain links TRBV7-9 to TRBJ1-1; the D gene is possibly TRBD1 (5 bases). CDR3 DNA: TGTGCCAGCAGCGACCCGGGGGGGAACACTGAAGCTTTCTTT. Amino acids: CASSDPGGNTEAFF.